Below are 15 T cell receptor beta chains sequenced from a single sample in a study of blood T cell repertoires in COVID-19. Repertoires were generated with immunoSEQ multiplex PCR, while TCRdb's copy carries only in-frame clones and drops some. The sample has some 160,000 clones; roughly four fifths are singletons. Material: peripheral blood. The receptors shown here come from a human donor in a cohort sampled during active COVID-19.

The chain has TRBV6-2 or TRBV6-3 and TRBJ2-2; D not certain. The CDR3 is made up of 14 amino acids. Trimming shortened V by 3 bases and J by 1 base, and 6 bases separated the two germline ends. Germline CDR1 is MNHEY and CDR2 is SVGEGT. Here the CDR3 reads CASSYSGNTGELFF. CDR3 nucleotides: TGTGCCAGCAGTTATTCAGGGAACACCGGGGAGCTGTTTTTT.

The rearrangement links TRBV6-6 to TRBJ2-1; the D gene is possibly TRBD2 (6 bases). The CDR3 loop spans 16 amino acids. Per the germline V gene, CDR1 is MNHNY and CDR2 is SVGAGI (reference sequence). V lost 6 bases and J 5 bases, leaving 20 bases between the germline ends. The CDR3 coding sequence is TGTGCCAGCAGCAAAGCGGTTGGAGGGCCCCACAATGAGCAGTTCTTC. Translated, it gives CASSKAVGGPHNEQFF.

The chain has TRBV7-2 and TRBJ2-3, with D unresolved. In germline, CDR1 is SGHTA, CDR2 FQGNSA. Trimming removed 1 base at V and 5 bases at J, with 16 bases between. There are 16 residues in the CDR3. The CDR3 DNA is TGTGCCAGCAGCTTAGGCCCTACTGTGGGCGTAGATACGCAGTATTTT. It yields the protein CASSLGPTVGVDTQYF.

In this sample, this clone turned up once. The chain uses TRBV3-1 (or the pseudogene TRBV3-2) and TRBJ2-5; TRBD1 matches 8 bases. The junction had 5 bases not matched to a gene; V was cut back by 3 bases and J by 2 bases. The CDR3 is 15 residues long. Germline values: CDR1 LGHDT, CDR2 YNNKEL (reference sequence). CDR3 sequence reads: CASSQLTGVQETQYF. CDR3 sequence (DNA): TGTGCCAGCAGCCAGTTGACAGGGGTACAAGAGACCCAGTACTTC.

J is TRBJ2-7 and V is TRBV1; TRBD1 is the table's D call and was not checked against the DNA. TRBV1 is a pseudogene. This CDR3 has 16 amino acids. CDR3: CTSSHTARDRVYEQYF. DNA of the CDR3: TGCACCAGCAGCCATACGGCCCGGGACAGGGTTTACGAGCAGTACTTC.

The chain couples TRBV12-3 or TRBV12-4 to TRBJ1-2; a possible D gene is TRBD1 (5 bases). V was clipped by 5 bases and J by 8 bases, with 15 bases between them. There are 13 residues in the CDR3. CDR3 nucleotide sequence: TGTGCCAGCAGTGCCCAGGGTTGGAAAGGCTACACCTTC. Translating it yields CASSAQGWKGYTF.

Points on this clone: This sample also contains other DNA sequences that code for the same CDR3. The V gene is TRBV24-1, the J gene TRBJ1-2; no clear D. This CDR3 has 13 residues. V dropped 5 bases and J dropped 3 bases, with 9 bases sitting between them. Per germline, CDR1 KGHDR and CDR2 SFDVKD. The DNA for the CDR3 is TGTGCCACCAGTGGCGTGGGAGACTATGGCTACACCTTC. Amino acids: CATSGVGDYGYTF.

This clone was observed a single time. The chain is built from TRBV7-9 and TRBJ2-7; D may be TRBD1 (6 bases). CDR1 and CDR2 from the germline V gene are SEHNR and FQNEAQ (reference sequence). The CDR3 sequence is 16 residues long. Trimming left V 4 bases short and J 4 bases short, with 20 bases between. The CDR3 DNA reads as TGTGCCAGCAGCTCGACGGACAGTTCGCAAGGGTACGAGCAGTACTTC. Its protein is CASSSTDSSQGYEQYF.

In this sample, this clone turned up once. This chain links TRBV19 with TRBJ2-5; TRBD1 aligns across 9 bases. The CDR3 has 15 residues. The J segment lost 3 bases and the V segment lost 4 bases, leaving 6 bases of the junction unmatched. Per germline, CDR1 LNHDA and CDR2 SQIVND (reference sequence). CDR3 in amino acids: CASSSPGQGKETQYF. The CDR3 coding sequence is TGTGCCAGTAGTAGTCCGGGACAGGGAAAAGAGACCCAGTACTTC.

Only one count was recorded for this clone. This chain connects TRBV19 to TRBJ1-6; D is perhaps TRBD1 (6 bases). The V and J ends lost 6 bases and 0 bases respectively, with 12 bases between them. The CDR3 has 16 amino acids. CDR1 is LNHDA and CDR2 is SQIVND in the germline V gene (reference sequence). The CDR3 DNA is TGTGCCAGTAGCCTCGGACAGAGCTCCTATAATTCACCCCTCCACTTT. This encodes CASSLGQSSYNSPLHF. The variable domain in full, with the rest retrieved from reference TRBV19 and TRBJ1-6, is DGGITQSPKYLFRKEGQNVTLSCEQNLNHDAMYWYRQDPGQGLRLIYYSQIVNDFQKGDIAEGYSVSREKKESFPLTVTSAQKNPTAFYLCASSLGQSSYNSPLHFGNGTRLTVT.

The chain joins TRBV7-2 to TRBJ2-1; TRBD2 aligns across 12 bases. Germline CDR1 reads SGHTA; CDR2 reads FQGNSA. This CDR3 contains 14 residues. V trimming: 5 bases; J trimming: 6 bases; junction bases outside the gene matches: 2. CDR3 coding DNA: TGTGCCAGCAGCGGGACTAGCGGGTCCAATGAGCAGTTCTTC. It is translated as CASSGTSGSNEQFF.

V and J are TRBV23-1 and TRBJ1-2, with D tentatively TRBD1 (6 bases). TRBV23-1 is recorded as an ORF, its role being uncertain. V shed 0 bases and J shed 7 bases, with 15 bases lying between them. There are 15 residues in the CDR3. This chain's CDR3 is CASSQSWGRLGGYTF. CDR3 in DNA: TGCGCCAGCAGTCAATCCTGGGGGCGCTTAGGTGGCTACACCTTC.

This clone was observed once. This rearrangement joins TRBV11-2 to TRBJ2-3; 9 bases fit TRBD1. V shed 5 bases and J 0 bases; nucleotides not matched to a gene: 6. The germline V gene encodes CDR1 SGHAT and CDR2 FQNNGV. The CDR3 runs 16 residues. Here the CDR3 DNA reads TGTGCCAGCAGCCAGGGACAGGGTCCTAGCACAGATACGCAGTATTTT. It is translated as CASSQGQGPSTDTQYF.

Worth noting for this clone: Sequence at one end of the junction differs from germline and may be a read error. The CDR3 DNA is TGTGCTAGCAGCTTAGGAATGCCCAGCGGGGGCTACGAGCAGTACTTC. Protein: CASSLGMPSGGYEQYF. The chain employs TRBV7-7 and TRBJ2-7; 8 positions agree with TRBD2. The CDR3 spans 16 residues. Germline V gene sequence: CDR1 SSHAT, CDR2 FNYEAQ (reference sequence).

The V and J genes are TRBV11-2 and TRBJ2-1; perhaps TRBD1 as D (7 bases). This CDR3 is 17 amino acids long. The germline V and J ends were trimmed by 1 base and 6 bases, with 19 bases remaining between them. Per the germline V gene, CDR1 is SGHAT and CDR2 is FQNNGV. The CDR3 spells CASSLASGAGGINEQFF. The CDR3, as DNA: TGTGCCAGCAGCTTAGCTTCGGGGGCAGGGGGGATCAATGAGCAGTTCTTC.